The 14 T cell receptor beta chains presented below share a single source sample, sequenced in a study of preoperative IRX-2 immunotherapy in early breast cancer. Specified treatment: preoperative locoregional IRX-2 cytokine immunotherapy. The table came from immunoSEQ multiplex PCR; TCRdb's copy has only in-frame clones and leaves some out. The sample includes more than 35,000 clones, around 77% seen only once; the top ten take approximately 1%. The specimen was tumor tissue, collected after IRX-2 immunotherapy. The source of these receptors is a human donor with breast cancer.

V and J are TRBV6-8 and TRBJ1-2; D ambiguous. Trimming removed 8 bases at V and 3 bases at J, with 10 bases between. Germline-derived CDR1 and CDR2 are MNHGY and SAAAGT. The CDR3 loop spans 12 amino acids. CDR3 sequence (DNA): TGTGCCAGCTCTGGAAACCACTATGGCTACACCTTC. Residues: CASSGNHYGYTF.

Only a few counts were recorded for this clone. This chain connects TRBV28 to TRBJ1-5; TRBD1 is a possible D gene (6 bases). The CDR3 covers 14 residues. The V gene's germline CDR1 is MDHEN and CDR2 SYDVKM. Deletions cut 7 bases from V and 4 bases from J, with 14 bases between. The chain's CDR3 is CASMGGGSNQPQHF. The CDR3, as DNA: TGTGCCAGCATGGGGGGCGGATCAAATCAGCCCCAGCATTTT.

Of note for this clone: Other DNA sequences from this sample encode an identical CDR3 as well. The rearrangement joins TRBV11-3 to TRBJ2-6, with 12 bases matching TRBD1. Germline V CDR1 and CDR2: SGHNT, YENEEA. The CDR3 sequence is 17 residues long. V was clipped by 3 bases and J by 4 bases; unmatched bases: 4. CDR3 in amino acids: CASSLGTGGSGANVLTF. The CDR3 DNA is TGTGCCAGCAGCTTGGGGACAGGGGGCAGCGGGGCCAACGTCCTGACTTTC. The full variable domain, completed using reference TRBV11-3 and TRBJ2-6, is EAGVVQSPRYKIIEKKQPVAFWCNPISGHNTLYWYLQNLGQGPELLIRYENEEAVDDSQLPKDRFSAERLKGVDSTLKIQPAELGDSAVYLCASSLGTGGSGANVLTFGAGSRLTVL.

This clone occurred a few times. This rearrangement joins TRBV6-8 to TRBJ1-2; 8 bases fit TRBD1. CDR1 and CDR2 from the germline V gene are MNHGY and SAAAGT. V lost 6 bases and J lost 7; bases outside the gene matches: 7. The CDR3 has 13 residues. For the CDR3, the DNA is TGTGCCAGCAGGGCAGGGGGCGAGGGTGGCTACACCTTC. Translation gives CASRAGGEGGYTF.

The chain has TRBV6-8 and TRBJ1-4; D unclear. CDR3 length equals 12 residues. The V gene's germline CDR1 is MNHGY and CDR2 SAAAGT. V shed 7 bases and J shed 8 bases, with 11 bases lying between them. In DNA, the CDR3 is TGTGCCAGCACAGTCAAAGGGGAAAAACTGTTTTTT. Translated, it gives CASTVKGEKLFF.

This clone was picked up one time. J is TRBJ1-3 and V is TRBV6-8; D might be TRBD1 (6 bases). Trimming cost V 7 bases and J 4 bases, with 14 bases left between them. This CDR3 has 14 amino acids. Germline V gene lookup returns CDR1 MNHGY and CDR2 SAAAGT. The DNA for the CDR3 is TGTGCCAGCACCCGAGGGGGGTTGGGAAACACCATATATTTT. This sequence encodes CASTRGGLGNTIYF.

V usage is TRBV7-6 and J usage is TRBJ2-2, with 15 bases identical to TRBD2. The CDR3 spans 17 residues. Germline lookup yields CDR1 SGHVS and CDR2 FNYEAQ. V gave up 3 bases and J gave up 7 bases; unmatched junction bases: 6. As DNA, the CDR3 is TGTGCCAGCAGCTTCGGACTAGCGGGGGGGCCGGTCGGGGAGCTGTTTTTT. It translates to CASSFGLAGGPVGELFF.

This chain connects TRBV6-8 to TRBJ1-1; 10 bases are shared with TRBD1. After removal of 5 bases from V and 7 bases from J, the junction contained 7 bases not matched to a gene. The germline CDR1 and CDR2 sequences are MNHGY and SAAAGT. The CDR3 has 14 amino acids. The CDR3 coding sequence is TGTGCCAGCAGTACGGACAGGGGGAAGATTGAAGCTTTCTTT. Translating gives CASSTDRGKIEAFF.

The chain has TRBV28 and TRBJ2-7; 9 nucleotides match TRBD1. The CDR3 length is 15 residues. Unmatched junction bases numbered 7, after V lost 4 bases and J lost 3 bases. Germline V gene data show CDR1 as MDHEN and CDR2 as SYDVKM. The CDR3 loop is CASSSLTGGFYEQYF. The CDR3 DNA sequence: TGTGCCAGCAGTTCCCTGACAGGGGGATTCTACGAGCAGTACTTC.

On this clone: Within the sample, other DNA sequences also encode this same CDR3. The gene calls are TRBV14 and TRBJ2-7; 8 bases are a match to TRBD2. Germline CDR1 reads SGHDN; CDR2 reads FVKESK. J lost 3 bases, V lost 4 bases, and 5 bases had no gene match. This CDR3 contains 14 residues. CDR3 bases: TGTGCCAGCAGCCCGGCGGGAGGAGGCTACGAGCAGTACTTC. Its translation: CASSPAGGGYEQYF.

This clone was seen a few times. The chain recombines TRBV6-8 with TRBJ2-1; D unclear. Trimming took 4 bases from V and 3 from J, leaving 16 bases between them. CDR1 and CDR2 from the germline V gene are MNHGY and SAAAGT. The CDR3 sequence is 16 residues long. In DNA form, the CDR3 reads TGTGCCAGCAGTTCATTAGGCGTCGGAAACTACAATGAGCAGTTCTTC. This sequence encodes CASSSLGVGNYNEQFF.

The chain uses TRBV5-1 and TRBJ2-3; D gene uncertain. V lost 0 bases, J lost 2 bases, and 7 bases lay in between. CDR1 SGHRS and CDR2 YFSETQ come from the germline V gene. The CDR3 has 14 residues. The CDR3, as DNA: TGCGCCAGCAGCTTGGGGTCAATCACAGATACGCAGTATTTT. Translating it yields CASSLGSITDTQYF.

The chain joins TRBV7-4 to TRBJ2-2; unclear D gene. There are 13 residues in the CDR3. V lost 5 bases to trimming and J lost 5 bases, with 9 bases between them. Germline V CDR1 and CDR2: SGHVT, SQSDAQ. The chain's CDR3 is CASSLGWTGELFF. Written as DNA, the CDR3 is TGTGCCAGCAGCCTAGGGTGGACCGGGGAGCTGTTTTTT.

V and J are TRBV5-1 and TRBJ2-1, with 11 nucleotides matching TRBD2. Looked up from germline, CDR1 is SGHRS and CDR2 is YFSETQ. The CDR3 has 19 residues. V lost 5 bases, J lost 4 bases, and 17 bases stayed unmatched. The CDR3: CASSLFDSGSGRGYNEQFF. CDR3 DNA: TGCGCCAGCAGTCTTTTCGACAGTGGTAGCGGGAGGGGGTACAATGAGCAGTTCTTC.